These T cell receptor beta chains were read from a single sample in a study of blood T cell repertoires in COVID-19. The protocol was immunoSEQ multiplex PCR, while the TCRdb copy is restricted to in-frame clones and leaves out a portion. The data contain around 170,000 clones, approximately 86% of them singletons. What was sequenced was peripheral blood. These receptors originate from a man aged 60 to 69 with COVID-19, enrolled during active disease. The CDR3 runs from the conserved cysteine through the conserved F or W. D genes are given only for firm matches. Size is stated for part of the rows, as once, few or many counts, or as a class when the clone is expanded.

J gene: TRBJ1-5; D gene: -; clone size: few; V gene: TRBV5-6; CDR3 DNA: TGTGCCAGCAGCTTAGGCGGGGGGGCAGGTCAGCCCCAGCATTTT; CDR3 protein: CASSLGGGAGQPQHF
J gene: TRBJ2-7; D gene: -; clone size: few; V gene: TRBV7-2; CDR3 DNA: TGTGCCAGCAGCTCGTACAACAGGGTTTACGAGCAGTACTTC; CDR3 protein: CASSSYNRVYEQYF
J gene: TRBJ1-5; D gene: -; clone size: once; V gene: TRBV7-2; CDR3 DNA: TGTGCCAGCAGCTTAAGTTCGGTAAACAATCAGCCCCAGCATTTT; CDR3 protein: CASSLSSVNNQPQHF
J gene: TRBJ2-3; D gene: -; clone size: -; V gene: TRBV6-6; CDR3 DNA: TGTGCCAGCAGTTACTCGCGGACTAGCACAGATACGCAGTATTTT; CDR3 protein: CASSYSRTSTDTQYF
J gene: TRBJ2-1; D gene: TRBD2; clone size: -; V gene: TRBV5-4; CDR3 DNA: TGTGCCAGCAGCTTGGTGGCGGGAGATGAGCAGTTCTTC; CDR3 protein: CASSLVAGDEQFF
J gene: TRBJ2-1; D gene: TRBD1; clone size: -; V gene: TRBV27; CDR3 DNA: TGTGCCAGCAGTCCACGGACAGGGAATGAGCAGTTCTTC; CDR3 protein: CASSPRTGNEQFF
J gene: TRBJ2-2; D gene: -; clone size: -; V gene: TRBV4-3; CDR3 DNA: TGCGCCAGCAGCCAAGTCTCCCCCCACACCGGGGAGCTGTTTTTT; CDR3 protein: CASSQVSPHTGELFF
J gene: TRBJ1-1; D gene: -; clone size: -; V gene: TRBV2; CDR3 DNA: TGTGCCAGACGAGGGAGCATGAACACTGAAGCTTTCTTT; CDR3 protein: CARRGSMNTEAFF
J gene: TRBJ1-6; D gene: -; clone size: -; V gene: TRBV11-2; CDR3 DNA: TGTGCCAGCAGTCCCACAGATAATTCACCCCTCCACTTT; CDR3 protein: CASSPTDNSPLHF
J gene: TRBJ2-1; D gene: -; clone size: -; V gene: TRBV5-4; CDR3 DNA: TGTGCCAGCAGCTTGGAAATGAGCTCCTACAATGAGCAGTTCTTC; CDR3 protein: CASSLEMSSYNEQFF
J gene: TRBJ1-2; D gene: -; clone size: -; V gene: TRBV24-1; CDR3 DNA: TGTGCCACCAGTGAGTCCTCCGGGACACGAGCTAACTATGGCTACACCTTC; CDR3 protein: CATSESSGTRANYGYTF